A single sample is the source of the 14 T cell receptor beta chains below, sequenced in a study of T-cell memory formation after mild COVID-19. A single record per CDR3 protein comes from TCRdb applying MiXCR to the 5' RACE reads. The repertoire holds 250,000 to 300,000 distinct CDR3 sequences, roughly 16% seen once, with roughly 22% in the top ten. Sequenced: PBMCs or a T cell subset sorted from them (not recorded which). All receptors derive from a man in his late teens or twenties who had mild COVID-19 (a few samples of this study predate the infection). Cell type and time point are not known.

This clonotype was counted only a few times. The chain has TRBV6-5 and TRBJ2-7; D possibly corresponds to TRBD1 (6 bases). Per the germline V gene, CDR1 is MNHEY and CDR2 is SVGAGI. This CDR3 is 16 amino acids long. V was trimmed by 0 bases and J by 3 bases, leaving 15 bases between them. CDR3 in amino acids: CASSYSAPQGHYEQYF. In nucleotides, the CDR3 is TGTGCCAGCAGTTACTCTGCGCCACAGGGCCACTACGAGCAGTACTTC.

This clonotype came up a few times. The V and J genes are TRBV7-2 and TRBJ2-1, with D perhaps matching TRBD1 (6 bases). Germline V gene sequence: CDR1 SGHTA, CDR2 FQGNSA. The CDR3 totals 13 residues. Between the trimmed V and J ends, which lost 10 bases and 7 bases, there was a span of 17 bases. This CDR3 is CATTWGPGNEQFF. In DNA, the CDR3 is TGTGCCACTACCTGGGGGCCGGGGAATGAGCAGTTCTTC.

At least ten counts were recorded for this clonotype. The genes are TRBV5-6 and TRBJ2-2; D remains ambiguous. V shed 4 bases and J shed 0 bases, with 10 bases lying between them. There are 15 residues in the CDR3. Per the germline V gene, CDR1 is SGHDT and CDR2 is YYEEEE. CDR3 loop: CASSPLGANTGELFF. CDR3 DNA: TGTGCCAGCAGCCCCTTGGGTGCGAACACCGGGGAGCTGTTTTTT. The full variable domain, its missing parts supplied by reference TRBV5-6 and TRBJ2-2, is DAGVTQSPTHLIKTRGQQVTLRCSPKSGHDTVSWYQQALGQGPQFIFQYYEEEERQRGNFPDRFSGHQFPNYSSELNVNALLLGDSALYLCASSPLGANTGELFFGEGSRLTVL.

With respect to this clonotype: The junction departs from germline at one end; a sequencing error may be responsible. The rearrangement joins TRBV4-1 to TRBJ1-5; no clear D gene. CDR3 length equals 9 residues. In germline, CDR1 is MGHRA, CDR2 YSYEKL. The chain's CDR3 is CASSQPQHF. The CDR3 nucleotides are TGCGCCAGCAGTCAGCCCCAGCATTTT.

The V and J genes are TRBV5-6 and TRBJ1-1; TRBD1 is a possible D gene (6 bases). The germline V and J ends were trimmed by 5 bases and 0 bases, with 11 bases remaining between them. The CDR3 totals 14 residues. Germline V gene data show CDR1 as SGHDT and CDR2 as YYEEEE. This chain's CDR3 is CASSTGFVNTEAFF. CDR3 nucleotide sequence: TGTGCCAGCAGTACAGGGTTCGTGAACACTGAAGCTTTCTTT.

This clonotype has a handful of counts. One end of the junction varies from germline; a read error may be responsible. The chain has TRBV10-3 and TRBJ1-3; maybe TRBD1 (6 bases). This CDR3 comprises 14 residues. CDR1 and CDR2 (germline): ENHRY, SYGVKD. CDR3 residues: CAVSAGEGGNTIYF. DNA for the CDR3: TGTGCCGTCAGCGCAGGGGAAGGTGGAAACACCATATATTTT.

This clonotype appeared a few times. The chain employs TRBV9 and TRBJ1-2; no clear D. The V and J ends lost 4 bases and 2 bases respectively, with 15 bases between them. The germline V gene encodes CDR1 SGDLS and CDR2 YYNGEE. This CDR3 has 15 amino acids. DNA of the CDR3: TGTGCCAGCAGCTCATTCGGACGGCGAAACTATGGCTACACCTTC. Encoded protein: CASSSFGRRNYGYTF.

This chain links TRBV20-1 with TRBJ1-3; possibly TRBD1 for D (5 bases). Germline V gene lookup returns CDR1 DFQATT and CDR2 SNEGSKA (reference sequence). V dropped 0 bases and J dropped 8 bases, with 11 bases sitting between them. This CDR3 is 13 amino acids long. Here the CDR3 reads CSARDPGSHTIYF. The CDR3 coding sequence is TGCAGTGCTAGAGATCCAGGGTCACACACCATATATTTT.

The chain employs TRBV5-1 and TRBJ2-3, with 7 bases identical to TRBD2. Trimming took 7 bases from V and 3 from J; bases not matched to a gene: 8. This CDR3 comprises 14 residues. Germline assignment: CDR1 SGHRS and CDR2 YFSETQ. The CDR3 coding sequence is TGCGCCAGCGACGAGAGCGGGGTAACAGATACGCAGTATTTT. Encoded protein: CASDESGVTDTQYF.

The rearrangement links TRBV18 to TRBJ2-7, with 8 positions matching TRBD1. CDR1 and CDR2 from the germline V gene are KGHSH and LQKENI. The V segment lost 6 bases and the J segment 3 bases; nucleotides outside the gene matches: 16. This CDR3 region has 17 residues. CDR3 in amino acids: CASSQGQAGYFGYEQYF. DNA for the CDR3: TGTGCCAGCTCCCAGGGACAGGCAGGTTATTTCGGCTACGAGCAGTACTTC.

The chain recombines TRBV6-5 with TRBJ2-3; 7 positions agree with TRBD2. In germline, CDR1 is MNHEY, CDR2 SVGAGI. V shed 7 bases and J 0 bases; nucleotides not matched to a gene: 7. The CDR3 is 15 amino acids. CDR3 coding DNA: TGTGCCAGCAAGGGAGCGGGGACTAGCACAGATACGCAGTATTTT. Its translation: CASKGAGTSTDTQYF.

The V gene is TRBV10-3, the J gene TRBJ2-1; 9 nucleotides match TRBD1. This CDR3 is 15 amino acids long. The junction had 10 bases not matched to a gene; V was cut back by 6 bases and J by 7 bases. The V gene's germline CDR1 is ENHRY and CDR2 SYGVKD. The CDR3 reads CAIRADRGRLNEQFF. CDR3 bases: TGTGCCATCAGAGCAGACAGGGGGAGGTTGAATGAGCAGTTCTTC.

The chain's CDR3 is CSARTAGDIQYF. The CDR3 DNA reads TGCAGTGCTAGGACAGCAGGGGACATTCAGTACTTC. The rearrangement joins TRBV20-1 to TRBJ2-4, with D possibly TRBD1 on 6 matching bases. CDR3 length equals 12 residues. Per the germline V gene, CDR1 is DFQATT and CDR2 is SNEGSKA (reference sequence). V lost 3 bases, J lost 8 bases, and 11 bases lay in between.

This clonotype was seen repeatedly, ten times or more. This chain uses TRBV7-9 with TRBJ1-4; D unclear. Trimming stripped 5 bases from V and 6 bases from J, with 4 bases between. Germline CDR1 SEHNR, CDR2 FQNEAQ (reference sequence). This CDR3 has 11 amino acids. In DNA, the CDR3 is TGTGCCAGCAGCACCCATGAAAAACTGTTTTTT. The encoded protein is CASSTHEKLFF.